Listed here are 31 T cell receptor beta chains from one sample, sequenced in a study of T cell responses to AZD1222 COVID-19 vaccine. Measured with immunoSEQ multiplex PCR; TCRdb has only the in-frame clones, and not every one. In the table there are 75,000 to 85,000 clones, about 83% of which are singletons. The starting material was peripheral blood, obtained 28 days after the second dose of the MenACWY control vaccine. The receptors shown here come from an adult who received the MenACWY meningococcal vaccine as a control.

The chain uses TRBV15 and TRBJ1-3, with 7 bases aligning to TRBD1. The CDR3 loop spans 16 amino acids. The V segment lost 8 bases and the J segment 0 bases; nucleotides outside the gene matches: 10. Germline assignment: CDR1 LNHNV and CDR2 YYDKDF (reference sequence). CDR3 nucleotides: TGTGCCACCGAGCCCGGGACAGCCCGCTCTGGAAACACCATATATTTT. It yields the protein CATEPGTARSGNTIYF.

This clone was detected many times. The rearrangement links TRBV7-6 to TRBJ2-5; 9 bases agree with TRBD1. Trimming took 2 bases from V and 5 from J; bases not matched to a gene: 15. CDR3 length: 18 residues. Germline CDR1 and CDR2: SGHVS and FNYEAQ. The CDR3 coding sequence is TGTGCCAGCAGCTTAACTGTTACCGGGACAGGGAAAGTTGAGACCCAGTACTTC. This codes for CASSLTVTGTGKVETQYF.

In this sample, this clone turned up a few times. The rearrangement joins TRBV21-1 to TRBJ2-7; TRBD1 is the table's D call, not checked against the DNA. TRBV21-1 is labeled a pseudogene. The CDR3 is made up of 13 amino acids. CDR3 sequence (DNA): TGTGCCAGCAAGGGGACAGGGACAAACGAGCAGTACTTC. Translating it yields CASKGTGTNEQYF.

This clone has just one count. The CDR3 DNA reads as TGTGCCAGCAGAACCCAGGGTGGTGAAGCTTTCTTT. Protein: CASRTQGGEAFF. The V gene is TRBV7-2, the J gene TRBJ1-1; a weak D match, TRBD1 (5 bases). The V and J ends lost 6 bases and 7 bases respectively, with 12 bases between them. Germline lookup yields CDR1 SGHTA and CDR2 FQGNSA. CDR3 length equals 12 residues.

This clone has more than one count but fewer than ten. The CDR3 region has the DNA TGCGCCAGCAGCTTGGTGGGGGGGCGCGAGCAGTACTTC. Its translation is CASSLVGGREQYF. This chain uses TRBV5-1 with TRBJ2-7, with a tentative D call TRBD2 (7 bases). Trimming stripped 0 bases from V and 6 bases from J, with 10 bases between. The V gene's germline CDR1 is SGHRS and CDR2 YFSETQ. The CDR3 sequence is 13 residues long.

The rearrangement uses TRBV19 and TRBJ1-1; D possibly corresponds to TRBD1 (5 bases). V lost 5 bases to trimming and J lost 3 bases, with 16 bases between them. The length of the CDR3 is 15 residues. CDR1 is LNHDA and CDR2 is SQIVND in the germline V gene (reference sequence). The CDR3 sequence is CASSRGQTDHTEAFF. The CDR3 DNA is TGTGCCAGTAGTCGGGGCCAAACTGACCACACTGAAGCTTTCTTT.

CDR3 sequence (DNA): TGTGCTAGTGGCCCAGGGGGTAGCACCGGGGAGCTGTTTTTT. Translating it yields CASGPGGSTGELFF. The chain has TRBV12-5 and TRBJ2-2, with 7 bases aligning to TRBD1. Germline V gives CDR1 LGHNT, CDR2 FRNRAP. This CDR3 comprises 14 residues. V lost 6 bases and J lost 4; bases outside the gene matches: 5.

The chain has TRBV5-5 and TRBJ1-1; no firm D call. V gave up 4 bases and J gave up 4 bases, with 17 bases separating them. The CDR3 is 15 residues long. Germline CDR1 SGHKS, CDR2 YYEKEE (reference sequence). This CDR3 reads CASSPAGSPLTEAFF. CDR3 coding DNA: TGTGCCAGCAGCCCTGCCGGCTCACCCCTCACTGAAGCTTTCTTT.

This clone was observed a few times. The chain employs TRBV3-1 (or the pseudogene TRBV3-2) and TRBJ2-1; TRBD2 is a possible D gene (6 bases). There are 13 residues in the CDR3. Trimming removed 5 bases at V and 7 bases at J, with 12 bases between. CDR1 is LGHDT and CDR2 is YNNKEL in the germline V gene (reference sequence). The CDR3 spells CASSERRGNEQFF. In DNA form, the CDR3 reads TGTGCCAGCAGCGAAAGACGGGGGAATGAGCAGTTCTTC.

This clone occurred a few times. This chain links TRBV5-1 with TRBJ2-2; 9 nucleotides align to TRBD1. V was clipped by 3 bases and J by 0 bases; unmatched bases: 9. The CDR3 totals 18 residues. CDR1 and CDR2 from the germline V gene are SGHRS and YFSETQ. CDR3 bases: TGCGCCAGCAGCTCGACCCCTACAGGGGGCACGAACACCGGGGAGCTGTTTTTT. It encodes CASSSTPTGGTNTGELFF.

J is TRBJ2-2 and V is TRBV5-1; 9 bases agree with TRBD1. In germline, CDR1 is SGHRS, CDR2 YFSETQ. The trim removed 4 bases at V and 3 bases at J, leaving 10 bases unmatched. This CDR3 is built from 17 residues. The DNA for the CDR3 is TGCGCCAGCAGCGTGACCACGGGACAGGGTTACACCGGGGAGCTGTTTTTT. This gives the protein CASSVTTGQGYTGELFF.

V is TRBV27 and J is TRBJ1-1; D is possibly TRBD1 (6 bases). The CDR3 consists of 15 residues. CDR1 MNHEY and CDR2 SMNVEV come from the germline V gene (reference sequence). V was shortened by 4 bases and J by 1 base, with 13 bases between the two germline ends. In nucleotides, the CDR3 is TGTGCCAGCAGTTCCACAGGGTCGGGGAACACTGAAGCTTTCTTT. It specifies CASSSTGSGNTEAFF.

The chain links TRBV29-1 to TRBJ2-7, with D possibly being TRBD1 (5 bases). This CDR3 has 13 residues. The V and J ends lost 4 bases and 4 bases respectively, with 14 bases between them. In germline, CDR1 is SQVTM, CDR2 ANQGSEA. The CDR3 sequence: CSVAVDRTYEQYF. CDR3 DNA: TGCAGCGTTGCCGTCGACAGAACATACGAGCAGTACTTC.

The rearrangement joins TRBV9 to TRBJ2-1, with unresolved D. Germline V gene lookup returns CDR1 SGDLS and CDR2 YYNGEE. The CDR3 runs to 12 residues. V lost 0 bases and J 12 bases, leaving 10 bases between the germline ends. CDR3 sequence: CASSVVNGPQFF. The CDR3 region has the DNA TGTGCCAGCAGCGTAGTCAATGGCCCGCAGTTCTTC.

The V call is TRBV28, the J call TRBJ1-5; 9 bases align to TRBD1. The CDR3 is made up of 18 amino acids. With 5 bases clipped from V and 1 base from J, the junction kept 12 bases outside the gene matches. Germline V gene lookup returns CDR1 MDHEN and CDR2 SYDVKM. The CDR3 loop is CASSRTGVFELSNQPQHF. CDR3 coding DNA: TGTGCCAGCAGTCGGACAGGGGTGTTTGAATTGAGCAATCAGCCCCAGCATTTT.

The rearrangement links TRBV5-6 to TRBJ1-6; D not certain. The CDR3 length is 14 residues. Trimming left V 0 bases short and J 10 bases short, with 11 bases between. Germline V lookup: CDR1 SGHDT, CDR2 YYEEEE. In nucleotides, the CDR3 is TGTGCCAGCAGCTTGGGCGGGGTAGGATCACCCCTCCACTTT. Amino acid sequence: CASSLGGVGSPLHF.

This chain links TRBV2 with TRBJ1-2; TRBD1 aligns across 9 bases. The CDR3 totals 15 residues. V lost 4 bases to trimming and J lost 3 bases; unmatched junction nucleotides: 6. The germline gives CDR1 SNHLY, CDR2 FYNNEI. The CDR3, as DNA: TGTGCCAGCAGTGCCCGGGACAGGGTGGACTATGGCTACACCTTC. It specifies CASSARDRVDYGYTF.

The genes are TRBV5-5 and TRBJ1-3; D unclear. This CDR3 spans 15 amino acids. Germline CDR1 SGHKS, CDR2 YYEKEE (reference sequence). Trimming took 0 bases from V and 0 from J, leaving 7 bases between them. The chain's CDR3 is CASSLAGVSGNTIYF. CDR3 in DNA: TGTGCCAGCAGCTTGGCCGGGGTCTCTGGAAACACCATATATTTT.

The V and J genes are TRBV25-1 and TRBJ2-1; 8 bases are a match to TRBD1. CDR1 is MGHDK, CDR2 SYGVNS, per germline. The CDR3 length is 15 residues. V trimming: 1 base; J trimming: 7 bases; junction bases outside the gene matches: 6. The CDR3 here is CASSELGQARNEQFF. CDR3 coding DNA: TGTGCCAGCAGTGAATTGGGACAGGCTCGTAATGAGCAGTTCTTC. Based on the CDR3 plus reference TRBV25-1 and TRBJ2-1, the full variable domain is EADIYQTPRYLVIGTGKKITLECSQTMGHDKMYWYQQDPGMELHLIHYSYGVNSTEKGDLSSESTVSRIRTEHFPLTLESARPSHTSQYLCASSELGQARNEQFFGPGTRLTVL.

J is TRBJ2-1 and V is TRBV2, with 10 bases matching TRBD1. Unmatched junction bases numbered 3, after V lost 3 bases and J lost 4 bases. The CDR3 sequence is 15 residues long. CDR1 and CDR2 (germline): SNHLY, FYNNEI. Here the CDR3 DNA reads TGTGCCAGCAGTGACGGGACAGGGGTGTACAATGAGCAGTTCTTC. It translates to CASSDGTGVYNEQFF.

This clone was detected once. This chain links TRBV30 with TRBJ1-1; D is undetermined. The CDR3 is 12 amino acids. In germline, CDR1 is GTSNPN, CDR2 SVGIG (reference sequence). V gave up 1 base and J gave up 11 bases, with 14 bases separating them. In nucleotides, the CDR3 is TGTGCCTGGAGTGGAGAAGGCCCCTTGGCTTTCTTT. Encoded protein: CAWSGEGPLAFF.

V usage is TRBV6-6 and J usage is TRBJ2-7; D is unresolved. The length of the CDR3 is 13 residues. V was cut by 5 bases and J by 9 bases, with 17 bases left in between. Germline V gene lookup returns CDR1 MNHNY and CDR2 SVGAGI (reference sequence). The CDR3 nucleotides read TGTGCCAGCAGTCCCCTACGGGCCTCAGGGCAGTACTTC. It yields the protein CASSPLRASGQYF.

The V call is TRBV29-1, the J call TRBJ1-1; maybe TRBD1 (5 bases). Germline V gene lookup returns CDR1 SQVTM and CDR2 ANQGSEA. Trimming took off 4 bases at V and 1 base at J, with 10 bases between the two ends. CDR3 length equals 13 residues. CDR3 loop: CSVVSGGNTEAFF. Here the CDR3 DNA reads TGCAGCGTTGTCAGCGGGGGGAACACTGAAGCTTTCTTT.

This clone was seen a single time. The V gene is TRBV29-1, the J gene TRBJ2-7; D ambiguous. Trimming took 4 bases from V and 5 from J, leaving 9 bases between them. CDR1 is SQVTM, CDR2 ANQGSEA, per germline. This CDR3 is 11 amino acids long. The CDR3 DNA reads as TGCAGCGTTGCTGTGGGGAACGAGCAGTACTTC. It encodes CSVAVGNEQYF.

The chain combines TRBV13 with TRBJ2-3; no reliable D call. Per the germline V gene, CDR1 is PRHDT and CDR2 is FYEKMQ (reference sequence). V lost 4 bases to trimming and J lost 5 bases, with 10 bases between them. The CDR3 spans 13 residues. CDR3 protein: CASSSFEGDTQYF. The CDR3 DNA sequence: TGTGCCAGCAGCTCCTTCGAAGGAGATACGCAGTATTTT.

This chain uses TRBV28 with TRBJ1-2; TRBD1 might be the D (5 bases). V was cut by 6 bases and J by 4 bases, with 12 bases left in between. The CDR3 extends over 13 amino acids. Looked up from germline, CDR1 is MDHEN and CDR2 is SYDVKM. CDR3 sequence: CASSSPGLYGYTF. CDR3 DNA: TGTGCCAGCAGCTCTCCGGGGCTCTATGGCTACACCTTC.

V usage is TRBV19 and J usage is TRBJ1-5, with 9 nucleotides matching TRBD1. From germline, CDR1 is LNHDA and CDR2 SQIVND (reference sequence). The CDR3 extends over 16 amino acids. With V trimmed by 6 bases and J by 6 bases, 12 bases remained unmatched. In nucleotides, the CDR3 is TGTGCCAGTAGCTCCCGGGACAGGGACTTATCTCAGCCCCAGCATTTT. Translating it yields CASSSRDRDLSQPQHF.

The gene calls are TRBV2 and TRBJ2-7; the match to TRBD1 covers 7 bases. The CDR3 spans 12 residues. The V and J ends lost 8 bases and 7 bases, in that order; junction bases with no gene match: 8. Germline lookup yields CDR1 SNHLY and CDR2 FYNNEI. The CDR3 is CASGNRDREQYF. The CDR3 DNA is TGTGCCAGCGGGAACCGGGACAGAGAGCAGTACTTC.

The chain combines TRBV21-1 with TRBJ1-4; no DNA check was done on the table's D call, TRBD1. TRBV21-1 is reported as a pseudogene. This CDR3 is 18 amino acids long. The CDR3 region is CASDIRQGIFYHNEKLFF. CDR3 DNA sequence: TGTGCCAGCGACATTCGGCAGGGAATCTTCTATCATAATGAAAAACTGTTTTTT.

The gene calls are TRBV7-8 and TRBJ2-1; D is undetermined. V lost 2 bases and J lost 8, with 7 bases in between. The V gene's germline CDR1 is SGHVS and CDR2 FQNEAQ. CDR3 size: 12 residues. The CDR3 loop is CASSLKWDEQFF. In nucleotides, the CDR3 is TGTGCCAGCAGCTTAAAGTGGGATGAGCAGTTCTTC.

J is TRBJ1-1 and V is TRBV29-1, with 7 positions matching TRBD1. Germline CDR1 is SQVTM and CDR2 is ANQGSEA. This CDR3 comprises 10 residues. With V trimmed by 5 bases and J by 8 bases, 2 bases remained unmatched. This chain's CDR3 is CSVQQGEAFF. In DNA form, the CDR3 reads TGCAGCGTTCAACAGGGGGAAGCTTTCTTT.